This T cell receptor (beta chain) was retrieved from a study of blood T cells in healthy people across ages. The overall study: Template switching caught about one barcoded beta molecule for each two T cells.

Concerning this clonotype itself: Antigen: not known.

General observations from the study: In long-lived donors, naive CD4+ cell counts and diversity exceeded those of aged donors.

The second PCR ran roughly 6 to 12 cycles with a sample-barcoded 5' primer and J-beta primers. Every cDNA was tagged by a template-switch adaptor with 12 random nucleotides. TCRdb re-called the 5' RACE reads with MiXCR, one entry per CDR3 protein. The table includes roughly 1.7 million distinct CDR3 sequences, almost 35% detected once. Per germline, CDR1 SGHRS and CDR2 YFSETQ. V shed 5 bases and J shed 2 bases, with 15 bases lying between them. CDR3 length equals 15 residues. The TCR comes from a woman in her 30s in good health. The source material was blood. This chain joins TRBV5-1 and TRBJ2-3; D ambiguous. The CDR3 spells CASSYITRDTDTQYF. In nucleotides, the CDR3 is TGCGCCAGCAGTTACATCACAAGGGACACAGATACGCAGTATTTT.